The 3 T cell receptor beta chains below come from one sample, sequenced in a study of blood T cell repertoires in COVID-19. Data came from immunoSEQ multiplex PCR; TCRdb stores just in-frame clones and leaves some out. This table has 240,000 or so clones, about 88% appearing once. Sequencing was carried out using peripheral blood. The receptor set was obtained from a woman in her 70s with active or convalescent COVID-19.

This chain uses TRBV2 with TRBJ1-2, with no clear D. CDR3 length: 12 amino acids. With 6 bases removed from V and 4 bases from J, the gap between germline ends came to 9 bases. CDR1 and CDR2 (germline): SNHLY, FYNNEI. The CDR3 loop is CASRENLYGYTF. The DNA for the CDR3 is TGTGCCAGCAGAGAGAACCTCTATGGCTACACCTTC.

DNA for the CDR3: TGTGCCAGCAGTTACGCGGCCGGGGAGCTGTTTTTT. Protein product: CASSYAAGELFF. The chain couples TRBV6-7 to TRBJ2-2; D call uncertain. TRBV6-7 is assigned to the ORF class and has an uncertain function. The CDR3 runs 12 residues. V lost 2 bases to trimming and J lost 6 bases, with 4 bases between them.

The V call is TRBV7-9, the J call TRBJ1-2; D perhaps matches TRBD1 (6 bases). The CDR3 has 15 residues. Germline values: CDR1 SEHNR, CDR2 FQNEAQ (reference sequence). V was shortened by 2 bases and J by 6 bases, with 16 bases between the two germline ends. CDR3 region: CASSLRDRPPDGYTF. CDR3 nucleotides: TGTGCCAGCAGCTTACGTGACAGGCCCCCCGATGGCTACACCTTC.